A single sample gave rise to the 18 T cell receptor beta chains below, sequenced in a study of OX40 agonist ivuxolimab in advanced cancers. Data came from immunoSEQ multiplex PCR; TCRdb stores just in-frame clones and leaves some out. In the table there are around 78,000 clones, about 85% of which are singletons. The input for sequencing was CD4+ or CD8+ T cells sorted from blood, taken in a trial of the OX40 agonist ivuxolimab. These receptors were taken from an adult with an advanced solid tumor such as melanoma, head and neck, liver or kidney cancer.

The gene calls are TRBV30 and TRBJ2-1, with TRBD2 matching 13 bases. The V gene end was trimmed by 5 bases and the J gene end by 4 bases; junction bases not matched to a gene: 8. Per germline, CDR1 GTSNPN and CDR2 SVGIG (reference sequence). This CDR3 comprises 16 residues. In DNA form, the CDR3 reads TGTGCCTGGTCACTAGCGGGAGGGCCTACTTACAATGAGCAGTTCTTC. This translates into CAWSLAGGPTYNEQFF.

This chain links TRBV4-3 with TRBJ2-1; the match to TRBD2 covers 9 bases. Per germline, CDR1 LGHNA and CDR2 YSLEER. The CDR3 extends over 15 amino acids. The trim removed 1 base at V and 4 bases at J, leaving 2 bases unmatched. The CDR3 is CASSQASGIYNEQFF. The CDR3 nucleotides are TGCGCCAGCAGCCAAGCTAGCGGGATTTACAATGAGCAGTTCTTC.

At least ten counts were recorded for this clone. The chain is built from TRBV6-4 and TRBJ2-6; TRBD2 agrees at 8 bases. With V trimmed by 2 bases and J by 0 bases, 0 bases remained unmatched. This CDR3 region has 16 residues. Germline loops: CDR1 MRHNA, CDR2 SNTAGT. The CDR3 here is CASSDAGGSGANVLTF. CDR3 bases: TGTGCCAGCAGTGACGCGGGGGGCTCTGGGGCCAACGTCCTGACTTTC.

The V gene is TRBV5-6, the J gene TRBJ1-6, with D tentatively TRBD1 (5 bases). The germline gives CDR1 SGHDT, CDR2 YYEEEE. CDR3 length: 15 residues. V was cut by 4 bases and J by 4 bases, with 12 bases left in between. The CDR3 loop is CASSGDFSYNSPLHF. CDR3 in DNA: TGTGCCAGCAGCGGGGACTTTTCTTATAATTCACCCCTCCACTTT.

The genes are TRBV18 and TRBJ1-3; no definite D call. Germline lookup yields CDR1 KGHSH and CDR2 LQKENI. This CDR3 has 17 amino acids. Trimming removed 0 bases at V and 0 bases at J, with 12 bases between. The CDR3 protein is CASSPPSTAVSGNTIYF. CDR3 nucleotide sequence: TGTGCCAGCTCACCACCTTCAACAGCGGTCTCTGGAAACACCATATATTTT.

This rearrangement joins TRBV7-2 to TRBJ1-5; D remains unclear. Trimming took 3 bases from V and 8 from J, leaving 14 bases between them. Germline CDR1 reads SGHTA; CDR2 reads FQGNSA. This CDR3 spans 14 amino acids. The CDR3 reads CASSFEGGWEPQHF. CDR3 nucleotides: TGTGCCAGCAGCTTTGAGGGAGGGTGGGAGCCCCAGCATTTT.

The chain has TRBV10-3 and TRBJ2-4; D may correspond to TRBD1 or TRBD2 (5 bases each). Trimming pared 10 bases from V and 7 bases from J, leaving 20 bases between. The CDR3 has 14 residues. The germline gives CDR1 ENHRY, CDR2 SYGVKD. CDR3 sequence: CATWDPLKGNIQYF. CDR3 bases: TGTGCCACGTGGGACCCGCTGAAAGGGAACATTCAGTACTTC.

The chain links TRBV4-1 to TRBJ2-1; tentatively, D is TRBD2 (5 bases). The germline V gene has CDR1 MGHRA and CDR2 YSYEKL. The V end was cut by 5 bases, the J end by 6 bases, with 20 bases between. This CDR3 has 16 amino acids. The CDR3 loop reads CASSSPGRAPFNEQFF. CDR3 DNA sequence: TGCGCCAGCAGCTCACCGGGGAGAGCCCCATTCAATGAGCAGTTCTTC.

This clone was picked up a small number of times. For the CDR3, the DNA is TGTGCCAGCAGCGGGAGAGGGACAGGGGACGGCTACACCTTC. Amino acid sequence: CASSGRGTGDGYTF. The rearrangement uses TRBV7-3 and TRBJ1-2; 10 nucleotides match TRBD1. In germline, CDR1 is SGHTA, CDR2 FQGTGA. V dropped 5 bases and J dropped 8; count of bases not matched to a gene: 8. CDR3 length equals 14 residues.

The chain employs TRBV4-3 and TRBJ2-3; 7 positions match TRBD2. Germline CDR1 and CDR2: LGHNA and YSLEER. The J segment lost 2 bases and the V segment lost 2 bases, leaving 4 bases of the junction unmatched. This CDR3 is 15 amino acids long. The CDR3 is CASSQSGLDTDTQYF. CDR3 nucleotide sequence: TGCGCCAGCAGCCAATCCGGACTAGACACAGATACGCAGTATTTT.

The chain has TRBV11-2 and TRBJ2-7, with D hard to call. Trimming pared 1 base from V and 5 bases from J, leaving 9 bases between. The CDR3 loop spans 13 amino acids. Germline V gene sequence: CDR1 SGHAT, CDR2 FQNNGV. The DNA for the CDR3 is TGTGCCAGCAGCTTAGTATTGGGCCACGAGCAGTACTTC. This encodes CASSLVLGHEQYF. Filled out from reference TRBV11-2 and TRBJ2-7, the complete variable domain reads EAGVAQSPRYKIIEKRQSVAFWCNPISGHATLYWYQQILGQGPKLLIQFQNNGVVDDSQLPKDRFSAERLKGVDSTLKIQPAKLEDSAVYLCASSLVLGHEQYFGPGTRLTVT.

The V call is TRBV4-2, the J call TRBJ2-1; 7 nucleotides align to TRBD2. The trim removed 1 base at V and 8 bases at J, leaving 5 bases unmatched. The germline gives CDR1 LGHNA, CDR2 YNFKEQ. The CDR3 is 14 residues long. The CDR3 sequence is CASSQVFLADEQFF. In DNA, the CDR3 is TGTGCCAGCAGCCAAGTTTTTCTAGCGGATGAGCAGTTCTTC.

The genes are TRBV6-5 and TRBJ2-7; D perhaps matches TRBD2 (7 bases). The CDR3 runs 15 residues. Trimming left V 4 bases short and J 1 base short, with 14 bases between. Germline V gene lookup returns CDR1 MNHEY and CDR2 SVGAGI. The CDR3 DNA follows: TGTGCCAGCAGTTCCACAGGGAGGGGATCCTACGAGCAGTACTTC. Translated: CASSSTGRGSYEQYF.

This clone is a singleton in its sample. V and J are TRBV6-5 and TRBJ1-2; 7 nucleotides line up with TRBD1. The CDR3 covers 13 residues. From germline, CDR1 is MNHEY and CDR2 SVGAGI. The junction had 8 bases not matched to a gene; V was cut back by 5 bases and J by 8 bases. The CDR3: CASSRRQGLGYTF. CDR3 bases: TGTGCCAGCAGTCGTAGACAGGGTCTAGGCTACACCTTC.

In its sample, this clone was seen a few times. This chain links TRBV13 with TRBJ2-3, with 14 nucleotides matching TRBD2. J was trimmed by 2 bases and V by 5 bases; bases with no gene match: 6. This CDR3 spans 17 amino acids. Per germline, CDR1 PRHDT and CDR2 FYEKMQ (reference sequence). CDR3: CASSGLAGGLSTDTQYF. DNA for the CDR3: TGTGCCAGCAGCGGACTAGCGGGGGGCTTATCCACAGATACGCAGTATTTT.

On this clone itself: Other DNA variants within this sample encode the same CDR3. The chain couples TRBV15 to TRBJ1-5; D remains ambiguous. The germline V and J ends were trimmed by 1 base and 1 base, with 5 bases remaining between them. In germline, CDR1 is LNHNV, CDR2 YYDKDF (reference sequence). This CDR3 contains 14 residues. This CDR3 is CATSRAQSNQPQHF. The CDR3 nucleotides are TGTGCCACCAGCAGAGCACAAAGCAATCAGCCCCAGCATTTT.

V gene TRBV18 combines with J gene TRBJ2-7; D is unresolved. From germline, CDR1 is KGHSH and CDR2 LQKENI. Between the trimmed V and J ends, which lost 5 bases and 3 bases, there was a span of 8 bases. CDR3 length: 12 amino acids. The CDR3 loop reads CASSTYSYEQYF. CDR3 bases: TGTGCCAGCTCAACATACAGCTACGAGCAGTACTTC.

The chain joins TRBV5-4 to TRBJ2-1; 7 bases match TRBD2. The ends lost 3 bases at V and 8 bases at J; junction bases unmatched: 8. The CDR3 has 14 residues. Germline V gene sequence: CDR1 SGHNT, CDR2 YYREEE (reference sequence). CDR3 sequence: CASSSAGTVYEQFF. CDR3 bases: TGTGCCAGCAGCTCAGCGGGAACCGTGTATGAGCAGTTCTTC. The complete variable domain, with remaining parts taken from reference TRBV5-4 and TRBJ2-1, reads ETGVTQSPTHLIKTRGQQVTLRCSSQSGHNTVSWYQQALGQGPQFIFQYYREEENGRGNFPPRFSGLQFPNYSSELNVNALELDDSALYLCASSSAGTVYEQFFGPGTRLTVL.